One and the same sample provided the 10 T cell receptor beta chains below, sequenced in a study of graft-versus-host responses after intestinal transplantation. Sequenced by immunoSEQ multiplex PCR; TCRdb stores in-frame clones only, minus some. The table has approximately 63,000 clones, roughly 93% seen once; the top ten hold about 0.4%. Their antigens are not known. The sample in question was unstimulated CD4+ T cells sorted from spleen or lymph node cells, obtained before transplant. The receptor source for this set is a human donor who was the organ donor for an intestinal transplant.

This clone has only a few counts. This rearrangement joins TRBV2 to TRBJ1-1; tentative D call: TRBD1 (5 bases). The ends were cut back, 1 base at V and 6 bases at J, with 12 bases in the middle. The V gene's germline CDR1 is SNHLY and CDR2 FYNNEI. The CDR3 extends over 14 amino acids. CDR3 bases: TGTGCCAGCAGTGAAGAGGGCAGGGAAGCTGAAGCTTTCTTT. Protein sequence: CASSEEGREAEAFF.

The chain employs TRBV7-2 and TRBJ1-5, with D maybe TRBD1 (5 bases). CDR3 length: 16 residues. V lost 2 bases and J 0 bases, leaving 11 bases between the germline ends. CDR1 is SGHTA, CDR2 FQGNSA, per germline. The CDR3 bases are TGTGCCAGCAGCTTAAGGGGCAGGGATAGCAATCAGCCCCAGCATTTT. It is translated as CASSLRGRDSNQPQHF.

The rearrangement links TRBV19 to TRBJ1-2; no clear D gene. This CDR3 region has 11 residues. V lost 3 bases to trimming and J lost 7 bases, with 6 bases between them. The germline V gene encodes CDR1 LNHDA and CDR2 SQIVND (reference sequence). As DNA, the CDR3 is TGTGCCAGTAGTATGAGGATTGGCTACACCTTC. Encoded protein: CASSMRIGYTF.

This CDR3 is CASSSYSTGSNYGYTF. CDR3 coding DNA: TGTGCCAGCAGCTCCTACTCCACAGGGTCGAACTATGGCTACACCTTC. This chain uses TRBV11-1 with TRBJ1-2; maybe TRBD1 (6 bases). CDR1 is SGHAT, CDR2 FQDESV, per germline (reference sequence). CDR3 size: 16 residues. V shed 4 bases and J shed 2 bases, with 17 bases lying between them.

The chain recombines TRBV29-1 with TRBJ2-1; D unclear. The V gene's germline CDR1 is SQVTM and CDR2 ANQGSEA. The CDR3 has 16 residues. V was trimmed by 5 bases and J by 0 bases, leaving 17 bases between them. The DNA for the CDR3 is TGCAGCGTTTATCTTTATACCCAGAGCTCCTACAATGAGCAGTTCTTC. This gives the protein CSVYLYTQSSYNEQFF.

This sequence joins TRBV11-3 and TRBJ2-2; possible D gene TRBD2, 5 bases. Germline values: CDR1 SGHNT, CDR2 YENEEA. There are 15 residues in the CDR3. V gave up 1 base and J gave up 5 bases, with 11 bases separating them. The CDR3 DNA reads as TGTGCCAGCAGCTTAGGTGGTGGGGAGACCGGGGAGCTGTTTTTT. Its translation: CASSLGGGETGELFF.

The chain carries TRBV7-9 and TRBJ2-3; 9 nucleotides line up with TRBD2. The germline gives CDR1 SEHNR, CDR2 FQNEAQ (reference sequence). The CDR3 covers 18 residues. V lost 0 bases, J lost 2 bases, and 9 bases stayed unmatched. The CDR3 DNA reads TGTGCCAGCAGCTTAGCGCTTGGTAGCGGGGGACCCACAGATACGCAGTATTTT. This encodes CASSLALGSGGPTDTQYF. Supplemented by reference TRBV7-9 and TRBJ2-3, the full variable domain reads DTGVSQNPRHKITKRGQNVTFRCDPISEHNRLYWYRQTLGQGPEFLTYFQNEAQLEKSRLLSDRFSAERPKGSFSTLEIQRTEQGDSAMYLCASSLALGSGGPTDTQYFGPGTRLTVL.

The chain uses TRBV9 and TRBJ1-1, with D uncertain. V shed 3 bases and J shed 2 bases, with 11 bases lying between them. Germline loops: CDR1 SGDLS, CDR2 YYNGEE. CDR3 size: 14 residues. CDR3 loop: CASSAHESNTEAFF. In DNA form, the CDR3 reads TGTGCCAGCAGCGCTCATGAGAGCAACACTGAAGCTTTCTTT. Drawing the rest from reference TRBV9 and TRBJ1-1, the complete variable domain is DSGVTQTPKHLITATGQRVTLRCSPRSGDLSVYWYQQSLDQGLQFLIQYYNGEERAKGNILERFSAQQFPDLHSELNLSSLELGDSALYFCASSAHESNTEAFFGQGTRLTVV.

The CDR3 spells CASSPASGVNTGELFF. The CDR3 region has the DNA TGTGCCAGCAGCCCTGCTAGCGGGGTTAACACCGGGGAGCTGTTTTTT. V and J are TRBV7-3 and TRBJ2-2, with TRBD2 identical over 9 bases. CDR1 and CDR2 (germline): SGHTA, FQGTGA. The CDR3 has 16 residues. Trimming removed 5 bases from V and 2 bases from J; junction bases left unmatched: 6.

The chain carries TRBV5-4 and TRBJ2-1; no firm D call. CDR1 is SGHNT and CDR2 is YYREEE in the germline V gene (reference sequence). Between the trimmed V and J ends, which lost 1 base and 4 bases, there was a span of 6 bases. CDR3 length: 13 amino acids. DNA of the CDR3: TGTGCCAGCAGCTTGACAGTTTACAATGAGCAGTTCTTC. Protein: CASSLTVYNEQFF. Combining the CDR3 with reference TRBV5-4 and TRBJ2-1 gives the whole variable domain ETGVTQSPTHLIKTRGQQVTLRCSSQSGHNTVSWYQQALGQGPQFIFQYYREEENGRGNFPPRFSGLQFPNYSSELNVNALELDDSALYLCASSLTVYNEQFFGPGTRLTVL.